The 16 T cell receptor beta chains in this list originate from one sample, sequenced in a study of brain T cells in children with intractable seizures. Time point: blood from clinic visit 5 months post-surgery; TSC patient then seizure free. Some clones are missing from TCRdb's copy, which holds only in-frame ones; the method was immunoSEQ multiplex PCR. Of about 340,000 clones in the sample, about 93% were seen once. The source material was peripheral blood, sampled about 5 months after surgery. These TCRs come from a boy in the first two years of life with tuberous sclerosis and intractable seizures.

The chain links TRBV6-4 to TRBJ2-5; 7 bases are shared with TRBD2. The V gene end was trimmed by 4 bases and the J gene end by 0 bases; junction bases not matched to a gene: 8. Germline V CDR1 and CDR2: MRHNA, SNTAGT. The CDR3 sequence is 16 residues long. The chain's CDR3 is CASSVRGLADQETQYF. The CDR3 bases are TGTGCCAGCAGTGTAAGAGGGCTAGCGGACCAAGAGACCCAGTACTTC.

The rearrangement joins TRBV7-9 to TRBJ2-7; 8 nucleotides agree with TRBD2. After removal of 5 bases from V and 0 bases from J, the junction contained 9 bases not matched to a gene. CDR1 is SEHNR and CDR2 is FQNEAQ in the germline V gene (reference sequence). The CDR3 is 16 residues long. CDR3 in amino acids: CASSQPAGVDSYEQYF. In nucleotides, the CDR3 is TGTGCCAGCAGCCAACCAGCGGGGGTCGACTCCTACGAGCAGTACTTC.

The chain carries TRBV7-3 and TRBJ2-3; TRBD2 agrees at 9 bases. With V trimmed by 5 bases and J by 3 bases, 12 bases remained unmatched. Germline CDR1 and CDR2: SGHTA and FQGTGA. The CDR3 has 17 amino acids. CDR3 sequence (DNA): TGTGCCAGCAGCGCTAATAGCGGGAGATGGCGGACAGATACGCAGTATTTT. It translates to CASSANSGRWRTDTQYF.

The genes are TRBV10-3 and TRBJ2-4; the D gene is possibly TRBD1 (5 bases). Germline V gene lookup returns CDR1 ENHRY and CDR2 SYGVKD. V was trimmed by 8 bases and J by 0 bases, leaving 17 bases between them. CDR3 size: 16 residues. The CDR3 DNA follows: TGTGCCATCCGCGACAGCAATCCTCTAGCCAAAAACATTCAGTACTTC. Translated, it gives CAIRDSNPLAKNIQYF.

V is TRBV2 and J is TRBJ1-5; D might be TRBD1 (6 bases). The CDR3 covers 15 residues. Trimming cost V 6 bases and J 0 bases, with 12 bases left between them. CDR1 and CDR2 from the germline V gene are SNHLY and FYNNEI. CDR3 loop: CASSLDRYSNQPQHF. CDR3 DNA sequence: TGTGCCAGCAGCCTCGACAGGTATAGCAATCAGCCCCAGCATTTT.

The chain uses TRBV9 and TRBJ2-2; possibly TRBD2 for D (5 bases). The CDR3 extends over 14 amino acids. The germline V and J ends were trimmed by 3 bases and 7 bases, with 13 bases remaining between them. The germline CDR1 and CDR2 sequences are SGDLS and YYNGEE. The CDR3 loop reads CASSADLGSGELFF. DNA of the CDR3: TGTGCCAGCAGCGCCGACCTTGGGAGCGGGGAGCTGTTTTTT.

The rearrangement links TRBV4-2 to TRBJ2-7, with D tentatively TRBD2 (6 bases). V lost 1 base, J lost 1 base, and 17 bases lay in between. In germline, CDR1 is LGHNA, CDR2 YNFKEQ. The CDR3 runs to 17 residues. CDR3: CASSQAASELLSYEQYF. The CDR3 DNA is TGTGCCAGCAGCCAAGCGGCTAGCGAGTTACTTTCCTACGAGCAGTACTTC.

V and J are TRBV11-2 and TRBJ2-7, with TRBD2 identical over 9 bases. The germline V gene encodes CDR1 SGHAT and CDR2 FQNNGV. The CDR3 runs to 16 residues. With V trimmed by 5 bases and J by 6 bases, 14 bases remained unmatched. The CDR3 reads CASSPPGVAGVSEQYF. The CDR3 region has the DNA TGTGCCAGCAGCCCTCCCGGGGTAGCGGGGGTCTCCGAGCAGTACTTC.

V and J are TRBV12-3 or TRBV12-4 and TRBJ2-7, with D uncertain. The length of the CDR3 is 12 residues. Trimming left V 5 bases short and J 5 bases short, with 10 bases between. The CDR3 sequence: CASSPSLNEQYF. CDR3 nucleotide sequence: TGTGCCAGCAGTCCCTCACTGAACGAGCAGTACTTC.

A word on this clone: Germline and junction disagree at one end, which may indicate a read error. This sequence joins TRBV7-9 and TRBJ2-7, with D perhaps matching TRBD2 (6 bases). The CDR3 spans 11 residues. Looked up from germline, CDR1 is SEHNR and CDR2 is FQNEAQ (reference sequence). CDR3 sequence: CASSSLPGLFF. CDR3 coding DNA: TGTGCCAGCAGCTCCCTCCCGGGACTGTTTTTC.

On this clone itself: The same CDR3 is also encoded by other DNA sequences in this sample. The J gene is TRBJ2-7, the V gene TRBV18; TRBD1 matches 11 bases. CDR3 length: 14 residues. V was clipped by 5 bases and J by 3 bases; unmatched bases: 3. Germline CDR1 KGHSH, CDR2 LQKENI. The CDR3 bases are TGTGCCAGCTCATCCGGGACAGGGGGCTACGAGCAGTACTTC. Residues: CASSSGTGGYEQYF.

The chain is built from TRBV7-6 and TRBJ2-7; the D gene is possibly TRBD2 (6 bases). CDR1 is SGHVS, CDR2 FNYEAQ, per germline. V was trimmed by 1 base and J by 3 bases, leaving 13 bases between them. The CDR3 sequence is 15 residues long. The CDR3 sequence: CASSLETRSDYEQYF. CDR3 nucleotide sequence: TGTGCCAGCAGCTTAGAGACTAGGTCGGACTACGAGCAGTACTTC.

CDR3 coding DNA: TGCGCCAGCACCACAGGGGGGACGCAGTATTTT. This codes for CASTTGGTQYF. The chain uses TRBV5-1 and TRBJ2-3; 8 nucleotides agree with TRBD1. Looked up from germline, CDR1 is SGHRS and CDR2 is YFSETQ. The CDR3 loop spans 11 amino acids. Trimming cost V 6 bases and J 9 bases; bases outside gene matches: 3. Full variable domain (remainder filled in from reference TRBV5-1 and TRBJ2-3): KAGVTQTPRYLIKTRGQQVTLSCSPISGHRSVSWYQQTPGQGLQFLFEYFSETQRNKGNFPGRFSGRQFSNSRSEMNVSTLELGDSALYLCASTTGGTQYFGPGTRLTVL.

The J gene is TRBJ2-2, the V gene TRBV29-1; D remains ambiguous. Germline loops: CDR1 SQVTM, CDR2 ANQGSEA. The CDR3 length is 12 residues. Trimming removed 4 bases at V and 4 bases at J, with 7 bases between. The CDR3 DNA sequence: TGCAGCGTTGTCCCGGGCACCGGGGAGCTGTTTTTT. Translating gives CSVVPGTGELFF.

This chain uses TRBV19 with TRBJ1-1; 7 bases agree with TRBD1. V shed 3 bases and J 0 bases; nucleotides not matched to a gene: 4. Germline CDR1 and CDR2: LNHDA and SQIVND (reference sequence). The CDR3 runs to 15 residues. For the CDR3, the DNA is TGTGCCAGTAGTATTTCGACAGGGATGAACACTGAAGCTTTCTTT. This translates into CASSISTGMNTEAFF.

This sequence joins TRBV20-1 and TRBJ1-6; D might be TRBD1 (5 bases). The V and J ends lost 6 bases and 5 bases respectively, with 20 bases between them. Looked up from germline, CDR1 is DFQATT and CDR2 is SNEGSKA (reference sequence). The CDR3 runs 16 residues. The CDR3 spells CSASYLGTGDNSPLHF. The CDR3 DNA reads as TGCAGTGCGAGTTACCTTGGGACGGGAGATAATTCACCCCTCCACTTT.